This passage covers 18 T cell receptor beta chains from one sample sequenced in a study of CD8 T cells in ankylosing spondylitis. TCRdb reprocessed the 5' RACE reads via MiXCR and lists one record per CDR3 protein. This table has some 290,000 distinct CDR3 sequences, 20% appearing once. The sample comprised blood, either unsorted or a sorted T cell fraction (not recorded which). These receptors were taken from a male donor with ankylosing spondylitis or in good health (not recorded which).

The rearrangement links TRBV11-2 to TRBJ1-1, with 8 nucleotides matching TRBD1. Trimming at V came to 1 base and at J to 9 bases, leaving 16 bases not matched to a gene. Per germline, CDR1 SGHAT and CDR2 FQNNGV. There are 17 residues in the CDR3. The CDR3 loop reads CASSLGSEGQGVSKAFF. The CDR3 DNA reads TGTGCCAGCAGCTTAGGGAGTGAAGGACAGGGAGTATCGAAAGCTTTCTTT.

Only a few counts were recorded for this clonotype. The chain recombines TRBV5-1 with TRBJ1-1, with TRBD1 matching 9 bases. The V gene's germline CDR1 is SGHRS and CDR2 YFSETQ. The CDR3 totals 12 residues. Losses at the gene ends were 4 bases for V and 8 bases for J; bases not matched to a gene: 3. CDR3 amino acids: CASSPGQGEAFF. The CDR3 nucleotides are TGCGCCAGCAGCCCCGGACAGGGGGAAGCTTTCTTT. The full variable domain, its missing parts supplied by reference TRBV5-1 and TRBJ1-1, is KAGVTQTPRYLIKTRGQQVTLSCSPISGHRSVSWYQQTPGQGLQFLFEYFSETQRNKGNFPGRFSGRQFSNSRSEMNVSTLELGDSALYLCASSPGQGEAFFGQGTRLTVV.

V is TRBV12-3 or TRBV12-4 and J is TRBJ2-3; 8 bases are shared with TRBD2. The V segment lost 1 base and the J segment 0 bases; nucleotides outside the gene matches: 9. CDR3 length: 18 amino acids. CDR3 nucleotides: TGTGCCAGCAGTTTAGTCCTCGCGGGGGGATCTAGCACAGATACGCAGTATTTT. Amino acids: CASSLVLAGGSSTDTQYF.

This clonotype was observed a few times. V and J are TRBV24-1 and TRBJ2-1, with 7 bases that match TRBD1. Losses at the gene ends were 2 bases for V and 9 bases for J; bases not matched to a gene: 6. The CDR3 has 14 residues. CDR1 and CDR2 from the germline V gene are KGHDR and SFDVKD. The CDR3 DNA reads as TGTGCCACCAGTGATTCCCCAACAGGGGCTGAGCAGTTCTTC. As protein: CATSDSPTGAEQFF.

The chain has TRBV29-1 and TRBJ1-4; D is undetermined. The germline V and J ends were trimmed by 4 bases and 4 bases, with 13 bases remaining between them. The CDR3 covers 14 residues. The germline CDR1 and CDR2 sequences are SQVTM and ANQGSEA. CDR3 amino acids: CSVGLGFNNEKLFF. The CDR3 coding sequence is TGCAGCGTTGGTTTGGGGTTTAATAATGAAAAACTGTTTTTT. Drawing the rest from reference TRBV29-1 and TRBJ1-4, the complete variable domain is SAVISQKPSRDICQRGTSLTIQCQVDSQVTMMFWYRQQPGQSLTLIATANQGSEATYESGFVIDKFPISRPNLTFSTLTVSNMSPEDSSIYLCSVGLGFNNEKLFFGSGTQLSVL.

The chain has TRBV27 and TRBJ2-3; 8 nucleotides align to TRBD1. This CDR3 region has 16 residues. Germline loops: CDR1 MNHEY, CDR2 SMNVEV (reference sequence). With 6 bases clipped from V and 0 bases from J, the junction kept 8 bases outside the gene matches. The CDR3: CASRRGQALSTDTQYF. Here the CDR3 DNA reads TGTGCCAGCAGGCGGGGACAGGCGCTTAGCACAGATACGCAGTATTTT.

The chain joins TRBV6-1 to TRBJ1-4; tentative D call: TRBD1 (5 bases). V was clipped by 8 bases and J by 6 bases, with 13 bases between them. This CDR3 is built from 13 residues. CDR1 is MNHNS and CDR2 is SASEGT in the germline V gene. The DNA for the CDR3 is TGTGCCAGCGGGCCGGGGGGGGATGAAAAACTGTTTTTT. Its protein product is CASGPGGDEKLFF.

This clonotype came up many times. The gene calls are TRBV6-1 and TRBJ2-1; 8 bases are shared with TRBD2. Germline CDR1 is MNHNS and CDR2 is SASEGT. CDR3 length equals 16 residues. Losses at the gene ends were 4 bases for V and 0 bases for J; bases not matched to a gene: 5. The CDR3 DNA follows: TGTGCCAGCAGTGGGAGGACTAGCTACTCCTACAATGAGCAGTTCTTC. As protein: CASSGRTSYSYNEQFF.

In this sample, this clonotype turned up a few times. The gene calls are TRBV12-3 or TRBV12-4 and TRBJ2-3; no definite D call. V shed 3 bases and J shed 2 bases, with 21 bases lying between them. The CDR3 sequence is 18 residues long. The CDR3 sequence is CASSFRSFRSSPTDTQYF. In DNA form, the CDR3 reads TGTGCCAGCAGTTTTCGTTCCTTCCGTAGCTCCCCCACAGATACGCAGTATTTT.

Note on this clonotype: Given a much more abundant clone one base away, this may be a read error. The rearrangement links TRBV5-5 to TRBJ2-3; 7 positions agree with TRBD1. V shed 9 bases, J shed 2 bases, and the junction held 15 bases outside the gene matches. CDR3 length: 16 residues. Germline V gives CDR1 SGHKS, CDR2 YYEKEE (reference sequence). This chain's CDR3 is CAISLTGTASTDTQYF. The CDR3 coding sequence is TGTGCCATCAGTCTGACGGGGACAGCATCCACAGATACGCAGTATTTT.

The chain carries TRBV29-1 and TRBJ2-1, with 7 nucleotides matching TRBD2. V gave up 2 bases and J gave up 2 bases; unmatched junction bases: 3. The germline V gene has CDR1 SQVTM and CDR2 ANQGSEA. The length of the CDR3 is 14 residues. The CDR3: CSVEFSGPYNEQFF. The CDR3 coding sequence is TGCAGCGTTGAATTTAGCGGGCCCTACAATGAGCAGTTCTTC.

This chain links TRBV7-9 with TRBJ1-1; tentative D call: TRBD1 (5 bases). CDR3 length: 12 residues. The germline V gene has CDR1 SEHNR and CDR2 FQNEAQ (reference sequence). V lost 4 bases and J 4 bases, leaving 7 bases between the germline ends. The CDR3 bases are TGTGCCAGCAGCTCAGGGAGCACTGAAGCTTTCTTT. As protein: CASSSGSTEAFF.

This rearrangement joins TRBV5-1 to TRBJ1-6; tentatively, D is TRBD1 (5 bases). Germline V gene sequence: CDR1 SGHRS, CDR2 YFSETQ. The CDR3 is 15 amino acids. Between the trimmed V and J ends, which lost 4 bases and 8 bases, there was a span of 16 bases. CDR3 nucleotide sequence: TGCGCCAGCAGCCCACGGATTGGGGACGATTCACCCCTCCACTTT. Amino acids: CASSPRIGDDSPLHF.

This clonotype turned up a few times. J is TRBJ1-6 and V is TRBV20-1; D unresolved. V was clipped by 4 bases and J by 5 bases, with 9 bases between them. CDR1 and CDR2 from the germline V gene are DFQATT and SNEGSKA (reference sequence). The CDR3 totals 13 residues. The CDR3 nucleotides read TGCAGTGCTATCCCGCGGGATAATTCACCCCTCCACTTT. Its translation is CSAIPRDNSPLHF.

The chain carries TRBV7-3 and TRBJ1-1; D is ambiguous. Trimming removed 1 base at V and 6 bases at J, with 15 bases between. The CDR3 runs 15 residues. The germline CDR1 and CDR2 sequences are SGHTA and FQGTGA. CDR3 in amino acids: CASSLSGGYDAEAFF. The DNA for the CDR3 is TGTGCCAGCAGCTTAAGTGGTGGGTACGACGCTGAAGCTTTCTTT.

V and J are TRBV7-3 and TRBJ2-1; TRBD2 aligns across 7 bases. The junction had 3 bases not matched to a gene; V was cut back by 4 bases and J by 9 bases. CDR3 length: 12 residues. Per the germline V gene, CDR1 is SGHTA and CDR2 is FQGTGA. The CDR3 DNA follows: TGTGCCAGCAGCTCTACGGGGGGTGAGCAGTTCTTC. This encodes CASSSTGGEQFF.

This clonotype has a handful of counts. This chain uses TRBV3-1 with TRBJ1-6; D call uncertain. The V end was cut by 0 bases, the J end by 7 bases, with 16 bases between. The CDR3 length is 17 residues. From germline, CDR1 is LGHDT and CDR2 YNNKEL (reference sequence). The CDR3 DNA reads as TGTGCCAGCAGCCAAGATGAAGGGCGGATAGGGAATTCACCCCTCCACTTT. Translation gives CASSQDEGRIGNSPLHF.

This clonotype has just a few counts. The V call is TRBV7-3, the J call TRBJ1-2; the D gene is possibly TRBD1 (5 bases). V was clipped by 5 bases and J by 4 bases, with 26 bases between them. Germline CDR1 reads SGHTA; CDR2 reads FQGTGA. The CDR3 contains 18 residues. CDR3 protein: CASSPEPAGPRRSYGYTF. The CDR3 DNA sequence: TGTGCCAGCAGCCCTGAACCTGCGGGACCTCGTAGATCCTATGGCTACACCTTC. Combining the CDR3 with reference TRBV7-3 and TRBJ1-2 gives the whole variable domain GAGVSQTPSNKVTEKGKYVELRCDPISGHTALYWYRQSLGQGPEFLIYFQGTGAADDSGLPNDRFFAVRPEGSVSTLKIQRTERGDSAVYLCASSPEPAGPRRSYGYTFGSGTRLTVV.